Below, 14 T cell receptor beta chains from the same sample are listed, as sequenced in a study of radiation and T cells in renal cell carcinoma. Time point denoted: baseline pretreatment blood. The treatment: 15 Gy SBRT to primary tumor, nephrectomy 4 weeks later. TCRdb keeps only in-frame clones here, not all; method: immunoSEQ multiplex PCR. The sample lists over 85,000 clones; roughly four fifths were seen once. The material was blood, obtained from a patient whose treatment included radiotherapy and nephrectomy. Receptors originate from a man in his 60s with renal cell carcinoma.

This clone was found once. The gene calls are TRBV7-8 and TRBJ1-5; D remains unclear. Trimming cost V 5 bases and J 3 bases, with 11 bases left between them. This CDR3 comprises 14 residues. Germline V gene data show CDR1 as SGHVS and CDR2 as FQNEAQ. The chain's CDR3 is CASSPRTYNQPQHF. The DNA for the CDR3 is TGTGCCAGCAGCCCACGGACTTACAATCAGCCCCAGCATTTT.

The genes are TRBV10-3 and TRBJ1-3; D might be TRBD1 (6 bases). The CDR3 covers 18 residues. The V gene's germline CDR1 is ENHRY and CDR2 SYGVKD. Trimming removed 4 bases at V and 0 bases at J, with 19 bases between. The CDR3 loop is CAISGDRVDSSSGNTIYF. The CDR3 nucleotides read TGTGCCATCAGTGGAGATCGGGTGGACAGCTCCTCTGGAAACACCATATATTTT.

CDR3 nucleotides: TGCGCCAGCAGCGGTATTGCCGGGACTAGCGGGTACAATGAGCAGTTCTTC. Protein: CASSGIAGTSGYNEQFF. The chain recombines TRBV5-1 with TRBJ2-1; 12 bases agree with TRBD2. Germline-derived CDR1 and CDR2 are SGHRS and YFSETQ. This CDR3 comprises 17 residues. After removal of 4 bases from V and 4 bases from J, the junction contained 9 bases not matched to a gene.

This sequence joins TRBV4-2 and TRBJ1-4, with D possibly matching TRBD1 (6 bases). The CDR3 totals 16 residues. Trimming took 0 bases from V and 8 from J, leaving 16 bases between them. CDR1 LGHNA and CDR2 YNFKEQ come from the germline V gene. CDR3 in DNA: TGTGCCAGCAGCCAAGACCCCGGCCACAGGGTCGAAAAACTGTTTTTT. Its protein is CASSQDPGHRVEKLFF.

The CDR3 sequence: CASSRAGLTDTQYF. The CDR3 DNA follows: TGTGCCAGCTCTCGTGCGGGCCTCACAGATACGCAGTATTTT. This sequence joins TRBV6-5 and TRBJ2-3; maybe TRBD2 (5 bases). There are 14 residues in the CDR3. Germline V gene lookup returns CDR1 MNHEY and CDR2 SVGAGI. V lost 8 bases and J lost 2, with 14 bases in between.

V usage is TRBV30 and J usage is TRBJ2-7; a possible D gene is TRBD2 (7 bases). This CDR3 contains 13 residues. CDR1 is GTSNPN and CDR2 is SVGIG in the germline V gene (reference sequence). V lost 5 bases, J lost 4 bases, and 15 bases lay in between. CDR3 residues: CAWCLKGGYEQYF. In DNA form, the CDR3 reads TGTGCCTGGTGCCTCAAGGGGGGGTACGAGCAGTACTTC. The full variable domain, completed using reference TRBV30 and TRBJ2-7, is SQTIHQWPATLVQPVGSPLSLECTVEGTSNPNLYWYRQAAGRGLQLLFYSVGIGQISSEVPQNLSASRPQDRQFILSSKKLLLSDSGFYLCAWCLKGGYEQYFGPGTRLTVT.

The CDR3 nucleotides are TGCAGCGTTGAAGTGGGGACAAAAAACACCATATATTTT. Residues: CSVEVGTKNTIYF. The genes are TRBV29-1 and TRBJ1-3, with D tentatively TRBD1 (6 bases). Deletions cut 1 base from V and 6 bases from J, with 10 bases between. Germline CDR1 SQVTM, CDR2 ANQGSEA. The CDR3 has 13 amino acids.

This chain joins TRBV7-6 and TRBJ2-3; no reliable D call. Trimming took 1 base from V and 4 from J, leaving 12 bases between them. Germline CDR1 SGHVS, CDR2 FNYEAQ. This CDR3 has 15 residues. CDR3 residues: CASSLGDPAADTQYF. Here the CDR3 DNA reads TGTGCCAGCAGCTTAGGAGATCCGGCGGCAGATACGCAGTATTTT.

The CDR3 reads CASSPRGGGDYNEQFF. As DNA, the CDR3 is TGTGCCAGCAGCCCCCGAGGAGGGGGCGATTACAATGAGCAGTTCTTC. The rearrangement joins TRBV7-8 to TRBJ2-1, with D possibly matching TRBD1 (7 bases). This CDR3 is built from 16 residues. In germline, CDR1 is SGHVS, CDR2 FQNEAQ. V dropped 5 bases and J dropped 4 bases, with 18 bases sitting between them.

This clone was seen once. The chain is built from TRBV7-6 and TRBJ2-3, with D perhaps matching TRBD2 (5 bases). Trimming took 2 bases from V and 0 from J, leaving 9 bases between them. In germline, CDR1 is SGHVS, CDR2 FNYEAQ. This CDR3 contains 15 residues. CDR3 residues: CASSLLGGSTDTQYF. The CDR3 DNA reads TGTGCCAGCAGCTTATTAGGCGGGAGCACAGATACGCAGTATTTT. The complete variable domain, with remaining parts taken from reference TRBV7-6 and TRBJ2-3, reads GAGVSQSPRYKVTKRGQDVALRCDPISGHVSLYWYRQALGQGPEFLTYFNYEAQQDKSGLPNDRFSAERPEGSISTLTIQRTEQRDSAMYRCASSLLGGSTDTQYFGPGTRLTVL.

The chain uses TRBV6-5 and TRBJ2-5, with D maybe TRBD2 (6 bases). The germline CDR1 and CDR2 sequences are MNHEY and SVGAGI. This CDR3 comprises 14 residues. Trimming cost V 4 bases and J 4 bases, with 13 bases left between them. The CDR3 reads CASSWTEGRETQYF. The CDR3 region has the DNA TGTGCCAGCAGTTGGACGGAGGGGCGAGAGACCCAGTACTTC.

The V gene is TRBV2, the J gene TRBJ2-1, with 9 nucleotides matching TRBD1. The CDR3 totals 13 residues. Germline V CDR1 and CDR2: SNHLY, FYNNEI. V dropped 7 bases and J dropped 12; count of bases not matched to a gene: 10. The CDR3 reads CASIRTGVEWQFF. CDR3 nucleotide sequence: TGTGCCAGCATAAGGACAGGGGTGGAATGGCAGTTCTTC.

The chain carries TRBV9 and TRBJ2-2; D remains unclear. The CDR3 has 14 residues. CDR1 SGDLS and CDR2 YYNGEE come from the germline V gene. Trimming took 7 bases from V and 3 from J, leaving 13 bases between them. The DNA of the CDR3 is TGTGCCAGCGGCCCCCGGCCTTACACCGGGGAGCTGTTTTTT. This codes for CASGPRPYTGELFF.

The rearrangement links TRBV7-7 to TRBJ2-7; 9 positions match TRBD2. V was clipped by 5 bases and J by 6 bases; unmatched bases: 8. CDR1 is SSHAT and CDR2 is FNYEAQ in the germline V gene (reference sequence). The CDR3 runs to 14 residues. CDR3 in DNA: TGTGCCAGCAGCACCTTAGCGGGAGCCCGCGAGCAGTACTTC. This encodes CASSTLAGAREQYF. Full variable domain (outside the CDR3, taken from reference TRBV7-7 and TRBJ2-7): GAGVSQSPRYKVTKRGQDVTLRCDPISSHATLYWYQQALGQGPEFLTYFNYEAQPDKSGLPSDRFSAERPEGSISTLTIQRTEQRDSAMYRCASSTLAGAREQYFGPGTRLTVT.